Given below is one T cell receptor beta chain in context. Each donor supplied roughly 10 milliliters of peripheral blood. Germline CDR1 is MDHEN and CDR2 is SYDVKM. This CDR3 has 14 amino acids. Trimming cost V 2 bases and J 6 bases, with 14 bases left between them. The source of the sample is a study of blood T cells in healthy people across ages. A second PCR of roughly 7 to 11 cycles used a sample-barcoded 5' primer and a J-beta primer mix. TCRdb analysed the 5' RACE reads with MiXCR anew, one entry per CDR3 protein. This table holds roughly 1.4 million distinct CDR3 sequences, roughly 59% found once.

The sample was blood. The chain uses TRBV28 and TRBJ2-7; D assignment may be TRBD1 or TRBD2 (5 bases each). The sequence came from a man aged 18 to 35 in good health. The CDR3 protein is CASSLRGVNGEQYF. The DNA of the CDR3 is TGTGCCAGCAGTTTAAGAGGGGTTAATGGCGAGCAGTACTTC.